A selection of T cell receptor beta chains follows, all from one sample in a study of blood T cell repertoires in COVID-19. Generated by immunoSEQ multiplex PCR, the TCRdb table keeps only in-frame clones and is missing some. Counted here are around 72,000 clones, 82% occurring once; the ten biggest clones make up around 20%. Sample: peripheral blood. The receptors were gathered from a human donor in a cohort sampled during active COVID-19. CDR3s include the opening cysteine and the closing phenylalanine or tryptophan. A D gene is named only where the DNA matches it firmly. Some rows mark clone size as missing; the rest say once, few, many or name a class of expanded clone.

TRBJ2-7,.,TRBV5-4,TRBD1,CASSFAGTGALYEQYF,TGTGCCAGCAGCTTCGCCGGGACAGGGGCCCTCTACGAGCAGTACTTC
TRBJ2-7,.,TRBV20-1,.,CSARASYEQYF,TGCAGTGCTAGAGCGTCGTACGAGCAGTACTTC
TRBJ1-3,few,TRBV7-8,.,CASSLGQAGNTIYF,TGTGCCAGCAGCTTAGGCCAGGCTGGAAACACCATATATTTT
TRBJ1-4,.,TRBV10-3,TRBD1,CAISETTGGDPGKLFF,TGTGCCATCAGTGAAACTACAGGGGGGGATCCTGGAAAACTGTTTTTT
TRBJ2-6,.,TRBV7-8,.,CASSPPLRFSGANVLTF,TGTGCCAGCAGCCCCCCTTTGCGATTCTCTGGGGCCAACGTCCTGACTTTC
TRBJ1-1,.,TRBV18,.,CASSRREQDTEAFF,TGTGCCAGCTCACGGAGGGAGCAGGACACTGAAGCTTTCTTT
TRBJ2-7,once,TRBV27,.,CASSFGLTYEQYF,TGTGCCAGCAGTTTTGGACTAACCTACGAGCAGTACTTC
TRBJ2-7,.,TRBV10-1,.,CALYTTPPPYYEQYF,TGCGCCCTCTACACTACCCCACCCCCCTACTACGAGCAGTACTTC
TRBJ2-3,.,TRBV11-2,TRBD2,CASSLEWGLAGAHTDTQYF,TGTGCCAGCAGCTTAGAGTGGGGACTAGCGGGGGCCCACACAGATACGCAGTATTTT
TRBJ2-1,.,TRBV12-3/TRBV12-4,.,CASSGQSHREQFF,TGTGCCAGCAGTGGACAGTCGCACAGGGAGCAGTTCTTC
TRBJ1-1,once,TRBV4-2,.,CASSQDLGLEAFF,TGTGCCAGCAGCCAGGATCTCGGGTTAGAAGCTTTCTTT
TRBJ2-6,.,TRBV5-1,.,CASSSPGHISGANVLTF,TGCGCCAGCAGCTCCCCGGGACATATCTCTGGGGCCAACGTCCTGACTTTC
TRBJ1-5,.,TRBV19,.,CASGGPINQPQHF,TGTGCCAGTGGAGGGCCTATCAATCAGCCCCAGCATTTT
TRBJ2-3,.,TRBV3-1/TRBV3-2,.,CASRPRSTDTQYF,TGTGCCAGCCGACCGAGGAGCACAGATACGCAGTATTTT
TRBJ2-5,.,TRBV5-1,TRBD1,CASSSSTGTETQYF,TGCGCCAGCAGCAGCTCGACAGGGACGGAGACCCAGTACTTC
TRBJ1-2,few,TRBV11-2,.,CASSSAGGYGYTF,TGTGCCAGCAGCTCGGCCGGAGGCTATGGCTACACCTTC
TRBJ2-7,.,TRBV6-6,.,CASSHPRWRVLYEQYF,TGTGCCAGCAGTCACCCCCGGTGGAGGGTGCTATACGAGCAGTACTTC
TRBJ2-2,few,TRBV5-4,.,CASSRQLANTGELFF,TGTGCCAGCTCTCGACAGCTAGCGAACACCGGGGAGCTGTTTTTT
TRBJ1-4,.,TRBV27,.,CASSFSRVANEKLFF,TGTGCCAGCAGTTTCAGCAGGGTGGCTAATGAAAAACTGTTTTTT
TRBJ1-3,.,TRBV15,.,CATSRVGGGNTIYF,TGTGCCACCAGCAGAGTCGGAGGGGGAAACACCATATATTTT
TRBJ1-1,.,TRBV4-3,TRBD1,CASSQDSGTGALMNTEAFF,TGCGCCAGCAGCCAAGACAGCGGGACAGGGGCTTTGATGAACACTGAAGCTTTCTTT
TRBJ1-1,.,TRBV7-9,TRBD1,CASSSKSGTEVLNTEAFF,TGTGCCAGCAGCTCCAAATCCGGGACAGAAGTATTGAACACTGAAGCTTTCTTT
TRBJ2-5,.,TRBV10-3,.,CAISERGAEETQYF,TGTGCCATCAGTGAGCGGGGGGCGGAAGAGACCCAGTACTTC
TRBJ2-5,.,TRBV6-2/TRBV6-3,TRBD2,CASSLRLAGATGSETQYF,TGTGCCAGCAGTCTCCGACTAGCGGGGGCCACGGGATCGGAGACCCAGTACTTC
TRBJ1-3,.,TRBV29-1,.,CSGKGSSNPGDTIYF,TGCAGCGGCAAAGGGTCTAGCAATCCCGGGGACACCATATATTTT
TRBJ2-1,.,TRBV6-5,.,CASTISSYNEQFF,TGTGCCAGCACTATAAGCTCCTACAATGAGCAGTTCTTC
TRBJ1-1,.,TRBV7-3,.,CASSSGMGTEAFF,TGTGCCAGCAGCTCCGGGATGGGCACTGAAGCTTTCTTT
TRBJ1-5,.,TRBV12-3/TRBV12-4,.,CASRQVNQPQHF,TGTGCCAGCAGACAGGTCAATCAGCCCCAGCATTTT
TRBJ1-5,few,TRBV19,.,CASSSLRQLQPQHF,TGTGCCAGTAGTTCCCTCCGACAGTTACAGCCCCAGCATTTT
TRBJ2-7,.,TRBV19,.,CASSRGRDKYEQYF,TGTGCCAGTAGTAGAGGTCGGGACAAATACGAGCAGTACTTC
TRBJ1-4,.,TRBV12-5,TRBD1,CASGLVPTGSVGDEKLFF,TGTGCTAGTGGTTTGGTACCGACAGGGAGCGTGGGGGATGAAAAACTGTTTTTT
TRBJ2-7,.,TRBV11-2,.,CASSPITGKNLDEQYF,TGTGCCAGCAGCCCTATCACAGGGAAGAATTTAGACGAGCAGTACTTC
TRBJ2-7,.,TRBV2,.,CASKDPRGVEQYF,TGTGCCAGCAAGGACCCCAGGGGGGTCGAGCAGTACTTC
TRBJ2-1,.,TRBV7-9,.,CASSHYRVVGNEQFF,TGTGCCAGCAGCCATTACAGGGTGGTAGGCAATGAGCAGTTCTTC
TRBJ2-7,.,TRBV5-5,.,CASGLAAGEQYF,TGTGCCAGCGGACTCGCGGCGGGGGAGCAGTACTTC
TRBJ2-6,.,TRBV9,TRBD1,CASSPRQGGSGANVLTF,TGTGCCAGCAGCCCCCGACAGGGCGGCTCTGGGGCCAACGTCCTGACTTTC
TRBJ1-4,few,TRBV5-1,.,CASSLGRGEKLFF,TGCGCCAGCAGCTTGGGCCGCGGCGAAAAACTGTTTTTT
TRBJ2-5,.,TRBV5-1,.,CASSLGTEETQYF,TGCGCCAGCAGCTTAGGGACTGAGGAGACCCAGTACTTC
TRBJ1-2,.,TRBV29-1,.,CSVAPLGYTF,TGCAGCGTTGCCCCTCTTGGCTACACCTTC
TRBJ1-5,.,TRBV6-5,TRBD1,CASSLDRGRPQHF,TGTGCCAGCAGTCTTGACAGGGGAAGGCCCCAGCATTTT
TRBJ1-2,.,TRBV2,.,CASSRQGPDYGYTF,TGTGCCAGCAGCCGCCAGGGGCCGGACTATGGCTACACCTTC
TRBJ2-1,.,TRBV5-1,.,CASSLTGFTYNEQFF,TGCGCCAGCAGTTTGACAGGATTTACCTACAATGAGCAGTTCTTC
TRBJ1-5,.,TRBV11-3,TRBD1,CASSGGQVNQPQHF,TGTGCCAGCAGCGGAGGACAGGTGAATCAGCCCCAGCATTTT
TRBJ1-5,.,TRBV2,.,CASSEVGARNQPQHF,TGTGCCAGCAGTGAAGTTGGCGCGCGGAATCAGCCCCAGCATTTT